The 18 T cell receptor beta chains listed next were all sequenced from one sample in a study of shared clonotypes between healthy human individuals. Clones were sequenced by immunoSEQ multiplex PCR, and TCRdb holds only the in-frame ones, with some missing. The sample lists 650,000 to 750,000 clones; around 72% were seen once. Sequencing was performed on memory CD4+ T cells sorted from blood. Indicated subset: CD45RA-negative fraction. Source of these receptors: a woman aged 30 to 39 in good health.

The rearrangement joins TRBV28 to TRBJ1-3, with D tentatively TRBD1 (5 bases). The V gene lost 3 bases and the J gene lost 8 bases, with 8 bases spanning the gap. There are 12 residues in the CDR3. CDR1 is MDHEN and CDR2 is SYDVKM in the germline V gene. The CDR3 sequence: CASSFQGHTIYF. As DNA, the CDR3 is TGTGCCAGCAGTTTCCAGGGACACACCATATATTTT.

V and J are TRBV4-1 and TRBJ2-1; 7 bases are a match to TRBD2. This CDR3 is 16 amino acids long. Per germline, CDR1 MGHRA and CDR2 YSYEKL. The V gene end was trimmed by 1 base and the J gene end by 4 bases; junction bases not matched to a gene: 7. CDR3 DNA: TGCGCCAGCAGCCAAGTTGGGGCTAGCGGATACAATGAGCAGTTCTTC. Its protein product is CASSQVGASGYNEQFF.

There are many counts of this clone. V is TRBV28 and J is TRBJ2-1; D may be TRBD1 (6 bases). Germline V gene sequence: CDR1 MDHEN, CDR2 SYDVKM. The CDR3 spans 16 residues. V was shortened by 6 bases and J by 7 bases, with 22 bases between the two germline ends. The CDR3 reads CASSPNTGFTGNEQFF. The CDR3 nucleotides are TGTGCCAGCAGCCCTAATACCGGTTTTACAGGGAATGAGCAGTTCTTC.

This clone appeared a few times. The chain recombines TRBV2 with TRBJ1-2; no clear D gene. Between the trimmed V and J ends, which lost 8 bases and 4 bases, there was a span of 11 bases. The CDR3 is 12 residues long. Germline V gene data show CDR1 as SNHLY and CDR2 as FYNNEI. CDR3 in amino acids: CASEEGSYGYTF. As DNA, the CDR3 is TGTGCCAGCGAGGAGGGCTCCTATGGCTACACCTTC.

The chain has TRBV14 and TRBJ2-7, with a weak D call TRBD1 (6 bases). Germline V CDR1 and CDR2: SGHDN, FVKESK. Trimming pared 1 base from V and 7 bases from J, leaving 14 bases between. CDR3 length: 14 amino acids. The CDR3 sequence: CASSQAGHRWEQYF. CDR3 DNA sequence: TGTGCCAGCAGCCAAGCGGGACACCGTTGGGAGCAGTACTTC.

This clone has just one count. J is TRBJ1-3 and V is TRBV7-2; TRBD1 matches at 8 bases. In germline, CDR1 is SGHTA, CDR2 FQGNSA. This CDR3 has 14 amino acids. The ends lost 5 bases at V and 8 bases at J; junction bases unmatched: 8. The CDR3 here is CASSPGQAKHTIYF. The CDR3 DNA reads TGTGCCAGCAGCCCGGGACAGGCGAAACACACCATATATTTT.

The rearrangement uses TRBV7-2 and TRBJ1-1, with a tentative D call TRBD1 (5 bases). Per the germline V gene, CDR1 is SGHTA and CDR2 is FQGNSA. The length of the CDR3 is 15 residues. The V end was cut by 6 bases, the J end by 0 bases, with 14 bases between. CDR3 residues: CASSSGSGLNTEAFF. The CDR3 DNA sequence: TGTGCCAGCAGTTCGGGTTCGGGGCTGAACACTGAAGCTTTCTTT.

The chain couples TRBV9 to TRBJ2-1, with D perhaps given as TRBD1 or TRBD2 (5 bases each). Germline CDR1 and CDR2: SGDLS and YYNGEE. The CDR3 is 15 amino acids. V gave up 4 bases and J gave up 5 bases, with 16 bases separating them. For the CDR3, the DNA is TGTGCCAGCAGCCATGGGGGATATGAGAACAATGAGCAGTTCTTC. Protein product: CASSHGGYENNEQFF.

This rearrangement joins TRBV11-2 to TRBJ2-7, with 8 nucleotides matching TRBD2. CDR1 and CDR2 (germline): SGHAT, FQNNGV. Trimming removed 0 bases from V and 4 bases from J; junction bases left unmatched: 14. The CDR3 sequence is 18 residues long. The CDR3 bases are TGTGCCAGCAGCTTAGATCTCCCGGGACTAGATCGGGGATACGAGCAGTACTTC. Encoded protein: CASSLDLPGLDRGYEQYF.

Regarding this clone: This sample includes further DNA sequences coding for the same CDR3. CDR3 residues: CASSLDGTSYNEQFF. The CDR3 DNA follows: TGTGCCAGCAGCTTAGATGGGACCTCTTACAATGAGCAGTTCTTC. The chain is built from TRBV11-3 and TRBJ2-1; either TRBD1 or TRBD2 may fit D (5 bases each). Germline CDR1 and CDR2: SGHNT and YENEEA. The CDR3 sequence is 15 residues long. Trimming took 0 bases from V and 4 from J, leaving 10 bases between them.

The chain couples TRBV9 to TRBJ2-1; D unresolved. The CDR3 contains 15 residues. CDR1 and CDR2 from the germline V gene are SGDLS and YYNGEE. Trimming took 3 bases from V and 0 from J, leaving 10 bases between them. The CDR3 region is CASSAQSSSYNEQFF. The CDR3 DNA reads as TGTGCCAGCAGCGCCCAATCAAGCTCCTACAATGAGCAGTTCTTC.

This clone was seen only a few times. V is TRBV4-2 and J is TRBJ1-3, with TRBD1 matching over 7 bases. CDR3 length equals 16 residues. The germline CDR1 and CDR2 sequences are LGHNA and YNFKEQ. Unmatched junction bases numbered 6, after V lost 1 base and J lost 3 bases. Here the CDR3 reads CASSQGDSLSGNTIYF. CDR3 nucleotide sequence: TGTGCCAGCAGCCAAGGGGACAGCTTGAGTGGAAACACCATATATTTT.

A few counts support this clone. The rearrangement links TRBV21-1 to TRBJ2-7; TRBD2 is the table's D call, not checked against the DNA. TRBV21-1 is shown as a pseudogene. The CDR3 is made up of 15 amino acids. CDR3 protein: CASSKGGGAYHEQYF. The DNA of the CDR3 is TGTGCCAGCAGCAAAGGGGGAGGAGCATACCACGAGCAGTACTTC.

This clone is a singleton in its sample. This sequence joins TRBV4-1 and TRBJ2-3, with TRBD2 identical over 7 bases. V shed 3 bases, J shed 5 bases, and the junction held 11 bases outside the gene matches. The CDR3 covers 16 residues. The germline CDR1 and CDR2 sequences are MGHRA and YSYEKL. CDR3 region: CASSHQFTAGVDTQYF. CDR3 coding DNA: TGCGCCAGCAGCCACCAATTTACCGCGGGGGTAGATACGCAGTATTTT.

V gene TRBV6-1 combines with J gene TRBJ2-1, with D tentatively TRBD2 (5 bases). Looked up from germline, CDR1 is MNHNS and CDR2 is SASEGT. The CDR3 length is 13 residues. The ends were cut back, 5 bases at V and 6 bases at J, with 11 bases in the middle. This CDR3 is CASSREVRNEQFF. As DNA, the CDR3 is TGTGCCAGCAGTCGGGAAGTACGCAATGAGCAGTTCTTC.

V is TRBV5-1 and J is TRBJ2-7; D possibly matches TRBD1 or TRBD2 (7 bases each). V shed 4 bases and J shed 7 bases, with 21 bases lying between them. Germline V lookup: CDR1 SGHRS, CDR2 YFSETQ. The CDR3 contains 15 residues. CDR3 sequence: CASSAGGTVDREQYF. CDR3 nucleotide sequence: TGCGCCAGCAGCGCCGGGGGGACAGTGGATCGGGAGCAGTACTTC.

This clone has only a few counts. The rearrangement uses TRBV2 and TRBJ1-2; D not resolved. The V gene lost 3 bases and the J gene lost 7 bases, with 9 bases spanning the gap. The CDR3 is 12 amino acids. The germline CDR1 and CDR2 sequences are SNHLY and FYNNEI. In nucleotides, the CDR3 is TGTGCCAGCAGTGAGGTGGCCGTTGGCTACACCTTC. Encoded protein: CASSEVAVGYTF.

The rearrangement uses TRBV5-4 and TRBJ2-2; TRBD2 matches at 8 bases. The trim removed 4 bases at V and 1 base at J, leaving 3 bases unmatched. Germline V gene sequence: CDR1 SGHNT, CDR2 YYREEE (reference sequence). The CDR3 sequence is 15 residues long. The CDR3 DNA is TGTGCCAGCAGCCGGACTAGCCAGAACACCGGGGAGCTGTTTTTT. Protein: CASSRTSQNTGELFF. Supplemented by reference TRBV5-4 and TRBJ2-2, the full variable domain reads ETGVTQSPTHLIKTRGQQVTLRCSSQSGHNTVSWYQQALGQGPQFIFQYYREEENGRGNFPPRFSGLQFPNYSSELNVNALELDDSALYLCASSRTSQNTGELFFGEGSRLTVL.